The clone carrying this T cell receptor (beta chain) occurred a few times. Its antigen is currently unknown. Via MiXCR, TCRdb re-called the 5' RACE reads, giving one row per CDR3 protein. The data show some 250,000 distinct CDR3 sequences, about 13% seen once. The data are from a study of identical twins. Overall study findings and caveats: The models gave estimates that fell short of the out-of-frame TCR alpha sharing seen in monozygotic twins. Zero-insertion analyses might be partly confounded by invariant T cells like MAIT and iNKT.

The CDR3 has 12 residues. V was shortened by 1 base and J by 9 bases, with 9 bases between the two germline ends. This sample also appeared in a second study, on yellow fever vaccine responses in identical twins.

The clonotype originates from a woman aged 18-35 years in good health. The source material was memory (CD45RO+) T cells sorted from blood. This chain joins TRBV12-3 or TRBV12-4 and TRBJ2-5; TRBD2 is a possible D gene (5 bases). CDR3 in amino acids: CASSLERDPQYF. As DNA, the CDR3 is TGTGCCAGCAGTTTAGAGAGGGATCCCCAGTACTTC.